The clone carrying this TCR beta chain was observed a few times. The CDR3 is 13 amino acids. CDR1 MDHEN and CDR2 SYDVKM come from the germline V gene. The V gene lost 3 bases and the J gene lost 1 base, with 6 bases spanning the gap. This specimen comes from a study of blood T cell repertoires in COVID-19. In the original analysis: For nucleated cells, counts were estimated from reference gene primer amplification. Profiling relied on immunoSEQ multiplex PCR, and the TCRdb table lists in-frame clones only, not all of them. That table furnishes V, J and clone size, whereas the DNA furnished D and trimming. This sample has about 170,000 clones; 70% to 80% occur once, and the top ten carry around a fifth.

The sample comprised PBMCs or T cells enriched from blood (not recorded which). V gene TRBV28 combines with J gene TRBJ1-1; D is ambiguous. This receptor was obtained from a woman aged 70 to 79 in a cohort exposed to, infected with or recovered from COVID-19 (not recorded which). CDR3 region: CASSFLRNTEAFF. For the CDR3, the DNA is TGTGCCAGCAGTTTTCTAAGGAACACTGAAGCTTTCTTT.